A single sample gave rise to the 4 T cell receptor beta chains below, sequenced in a study of shared clonotypes between healthy human individuals. Generated by immunoSEQ multiplex PCR, the TCRdb table keeps only in-frame clones and is missing some. The sample yields about 2.4 million clones, roughly 93% seen once. The sample taken for sequencing was naive CD4+ T cells from PBMCs. The sample's subset: CD45RA+ positively selected. The receptors were gathered from a man younger than 30 in good health. Some clones in this sample may be carry-over from other donors' samples.

The chain recombines TRBV6-5 with TRBJ1-4; tentative D call: TRBD1 (5 bases). Trimming removed 6 bases at V and 1 base at J, with 9 bases between. Germline CDR1 reads MNHEY; CDR2 reads SVGAGI. The CDR3 sequence is 14 residues long. The CDR3 here is CASRRDGTNEKLFF. The DNA for the CDR3 is TGTGCCAGCAGACGGGACGGAACTAATGAAAAACTGTTTTTT.

As regards this clone: Within the sample, other DNA sequences also encode this same CDR3. CDR3 in amino acids: CASRSGQNTEAFF. DNA for the CDR3: TGTGCCAGCAGATCGGGACAAAACACTGAAGCTTTCTTT. V and J are TRBV6-6 and TRBJ1-1, with D maybe TRBD1 (6 bases). The V gene's germline CDR1 is MNHNY and CDR2 SVGAGI (reference sequence). Trimming left V 6 bases short and J 2 bases short, with 10 bases between. The CDR3 runs 13 residues.

The chain recombines TRBV11-2 with TRBJ2-1; possibly TRBD2 for D (5 bases). CDR3 length: 16 residues. The V and J ends lost 5 bases and 10 bases respectively, with 24 bases between them. Germline assignment: CDR1 SGHAT and CDR2 FQNNGV. The CDR3 reads CASSPGTSLGPLEQFF. The CDR3 nucleotides are TGTGCCAGCAGCCCCGGAACGTCACTAGGCCCCTTGGAGCAGTTCTTC.

The rearrangement uses TRBV15 and TRBJ1-1; possible D gene TRBD1, 6 bases. The CDR3 is 14 amino acids. The V gene's germline CDR1 is LNHNV and CDR2 YYDKDF (reference sequence). The V and J ends lost 6 bases and 1 base respectively, with 12 bases between them. The CDR3 nucleotides are TGTGCCACCAGAGGGGACAAAGCGAACACTGAAGCTTTCTTT. Its translation is CATRGDKANTEAFF. The variable domain in full, with the rest retrieved from reference TRBV15 and TRBJ1-1, is DAMVIQNPRYQVTQFGKPVTLSCSQTLNHNVMYWYQQKSSQAPKLLFHYYDKDFNNEADTPDNFQSRRPNTSFCFLDIRSPGLGDTAMYLCATRGDKANTEAFFGQGTRLTVV.